The clone carrying this T cell receptor delta chain was found a few times. With CATT, TCRdb re-called clones from the RT-PCR reads. The sample records about 3,400 delta-chain clones, 16% being singletons. These data are taken from a study of gamma-delta T cells after stem cell transplantation. The sample comprised gamma-delta T cells. This receptor was taken from a human donor. It is not recorded whose cells these are; they may come from a transplant donor.

The CDR3 DNA reads TGTGCCTGTGACACGCTGGGGTCCACGGGGGCCACCGATAAACTCATCTTT. This sequence encodes CACDTLGSTGATDKLIF. The J gene is TRDJ1, the V gene TRDV2; D perhaps matches TRDD3 (6 bases). CDR3 size: 17 residues. Trimming pared 1 base from V and 1 base from J, leaving 18 bases between. The germline gives CDR1 GEAIGNYY, CDR2 EKD.